The 25 T cell receptor beta chains below all came from one sample that was sequenced in a study of regulatory T cells in long-lasting Graves disease. Time point denoted: newly diagnosed GD, antithyroid drugs for less than 3 months. Scientists built the TCR library using RNA that was extracted from PBMCs. Through Arm-PCR of CDR3 regions and iRepertoire HTBI primers, TCR beta libraries were built. One entry per CDR3 protein, called by TCRdb with MiXCR from the multiplex PCR reads. The sample holds 400,000 to 500,000 distinct CDR3 sequences, approximately 16% seen once. The same data also contributed to another study, on T cells in Graves' hyperthyroidism and ophthalmopathy.

The specimen comprised peripheral blood mononuclear cells (PBMCs), sampled at new diagnosis, from a patient treated with antithyroid drugs. The receptors shown here come from a woman between 18 and 29 years old with Graves disease.

This clonotype was observed at least ten times. This sequence joins TRBV6-2 or TRBV6-3 and TRBJ1-5; 9 nucleotides match TRBD1. The germline V gene encodes CDR1 MNHEY and CDR2 SVGEGT. Trimming removed 2 bases from V and 0 bases from J; junction bases left unmatched: 11. CDR3 size: 19 residues. CDR3 in DNA: TGTGCCAGCAGTTACACGTCGCCCCCGGACAGGGGTAGCAATCAGCCCCAGCATTTT. Residues: CASSYTSPPDRGSNQPQHF.

Points on this clonotype: Just one base apart from a much larger clone, this may be a read error. The J gene is TRBJ2-1, the V gene TRBV29-1; 7 nucleotides line up with TRBD1. V gave up 6 bases and J gave up 13 bases; unmatched junction bases: 18. The CDR3 spans 14 residues. From germline, CDR1 is SQVTM and CDR2 ANQGSEA. The CDR3 DNA sequence: TGCAGCGTCCAACAGGGGATGGGGCAAGAGACCCAGTTCTTC. Its protein is CSVQQGMGQETQFF.

J is TRBJ1-2 and V is TRBV7-2; D is undetermined. The germline gives CDR1 SGHTA, CDR2 FQGNSA. The CDR3 spans 14 residues. V was pared by 5 bases and J by 4 bases, with 14 bases between. CDR3 amino acids: CASSLTTTAYGYTF. The CDR3 DNA sequence: TGTGCCAGCAGCCTCACGACAACCGCCTATGGCTACACCTTC.

This clonotype was detected many times. The chain employs TRBV3-1 and TRBJ1-4; D gene uncertain. The CDR3 runs to 14 residues. Germline values: CDR1 LGHDT, CDR2 YNNKEL (reference sequence). Trimming removed 0 bases from V and 7 bases from J, with 9 bases in between. CDR3 sequence (DNA): TGTGCCAGCAGCCAAGATCTGAGCCGTGAAAAACTGTTTTTT. Its translation: CASSQDLSREKLFF.

As regards this clonotype: A read error may be the cause here, since a much bigger clone is one base away. The rearrangement joins TRBV30 to TRBJ1-1; D ambiguous. Germline values: CDR1 GTSNPN, CDR2 SVGIG (reference sequence). This CDR3 is built from 14 residues. The CDR3 protein is CACSMSLMNTKAFF. The CDR3 region has the DNA TGTGCCTGTTCGATGTCCTTGATGAACACTAAAGCTTTCTTT.

This clonotype was seen at least ten times. The chain couples TRBV7-2 to TRBJ2-1, with D tentatively TRBD1 (6 bases). The V gene lost 4 bases and the J gene lost 4 bases, with 17 bases spanning the gap. CDR3 size: 16 residues. The germline CDR1 and CDR2 sequences are SGHTA and FQGNSA. CDR3 protein: CASSSRDRNYYNEQFF. The DNA for the CDR3 is TGTGCCAGCAGCTCACGAGACAGGAATTATTACAATGAGCAGTTCTTC.

This clonotype appeared many times. The CDR3 spells CASSPGILYGYTF. In DNA form, the CDR3 reads TGTGCCAGCAGTCCCGGGATCCTGTATGGCTACACCTTC. This chain uses TRBV12-3 or TRBV12-4 with TRBJ1-2; D not resolved. With 5 bases removed from V and 5 bases from J, the gap between germline ends came to 12 bases. There are 13 residues in the CDR3.

This clonotype was detected only a few times. A read error may be the cause here, since a much bigger clone is one base away. The CDR3 region is CSVGTGVYNEQFF. The CDR3 DNA is TGCAGCGTTGGAACAGGGGTCTACAATGAGCAGTTCTTC. V gene TRBV29-1 combines with J gene TRBJ2-1; TRBD1 matches at 7 bases. In germline, CDR1 is SQVTM, CDR2 ANQGSEA. Germline trimming cut 4 bases from V and 3 bases from J; bases unmatched to any gene: 3. The CDR3 totals 13 residues.

The sample holds many counts of this clonotype. This chain uses TRBV20-1 with TRBJ2-1; D is undetermined. V was trimmed by 0 bases and J by 2 bases, leaving 11 bases between them. The V gene's germline CDR1 is DFQATT and CDR2 SNEGSKA (reference sequence). CDR3 length: 15 residues. The CDR3 spells CSARDGLLPYNEQFF. The DNA for the CDR3 is TGCAGTGCTAGAGACGGCCTATTACCCTACAATGAGCAGTTCTTC.

This chain joins TRBV9 and TRBJ2-1, with 10 bases matching TRBD2. The CDR3 runs 16 residues. The junction had 7 bases not matched to a gene; V was cut back by 0 bases and J by 7 bases. Germline values: CDR1 SGDLS, CDR2 YYNGEE. The CDR3, as DNA: TGTGCCAGCAGCGTAGCGTCTAGCGGGAGTTATAATGAGCAGTTCTTC. It codes for CASSVASSGSYNEQFF.

A remark on this clonotype: This may arise from a read error, as a much more abundant clone is one base away. The chain combines TRBV15 with TRBJ2-5; 7 bases line up with TRBD2. The CDR3 sequence is 15 residues long. CDR1 and CDR2 from the germline V gene are LNHNV and YYDKDF (reference sequence). Trimming at V came to 0 bases and at J to 9 bases, leaving 10 bases not matched to a gene. CDR3 protein: CATSRDGRGREAQYF. In nucleotides, the CDR3 is TGTGCCACCAGCAGAGATGGGAGGGGACGGGAGGCCCAGTACTTC.

This clonotype was seen at least ten times. The chain uses TRBV7-3 and TRBJ2-3, with D hard to call. The germline V gene encodes CDR1 SGHTA and CDR2 FQGTGA. The CDR3 length is 13 residues. Trimming removed 5 bases from V and 2 bases from J, with 8 bases in between. The CDR3 DNA is TGTGCCAGCAGCCCAAGACCCACAGATACGCAGTATTTT. This encodes CASSPRPTDTQYF.

This clonotype has a count of ten or more. The chain links TRBV2 to TRBJ1-1; TRBD1 might be the D (6 bases). The ends were cut back, 6 bases at V and 1 base at J, with 12 bases in the middle. From germline, CDR1 is SNHLY and CDR2 FYNNEI. The CDR3 totals 14 residues. As DNA, the CDR3 is TGTGCCAGCAGCGCCGGGACACGGAACACTGAAGCTTTCTTT. Amino acids: CASSAGTRNTEAFF.

This clonotype was observed a few times. The J gene is TRBJ1-3, the V gene TRBV27, with 8 bases that match TRBD1. The V gene end was trimmed by 4 bases and the J gene end by 9 bases; junction bases not matched to a gene: 11. The CDR3 loop spans 15 amino acids. Germline V lookup: CDR1 MNHEY, CDR2 SMNVEV (reference sequence). The chain's CDR3 is CASSSYRGSIGTIYF. In DNA form, the CDR3 reads TGTGCCAGCAGTTCTTACAGGGGGTCAATTGGCACCATATATTTT.

The table lists this clonotype with many counts. The chain has TRBV3-1 and TRBJ2-5, with D perhaps TRBD1 or TRBD2 (5 bases each). Trimming took 5 bases from V and 1 from J, leaving 14 bases between them. CDR3 length: 15 residues. Germline lookup yields CDR1 LGHDT and CDR2 YNNKEL (reference sequence). In DNA, the CDR3 is TGTGCCAGCAGCGCAACGTGGGGGTTCCAAGAGACCCAGTACTTC. Translation: CASSATWGFQETQYF.

This chain joins TRBV5-1 and TRBJ2-1; 7 bases match TRBD1. The CDR3 is 16 residues long. J lost 8 bases, V lost 0 bases, and 11 bases had no gene match. The germline V gene has CDR1 SGHRS and CDR2 YFSETQ. For the CDR3, the DNA is TGCGCCAGCAGCTTGGGAGGGGGCAGCGGTCAATATGAGCAGTTCTTC. It is translated as CASSLGGGSGQYEQFF. Filled out from reference TRBV5-1 and TRBJ2-1, the complete variable domain reads KAGVTQTPRYLIKTRGQQVTLSCSPISGHRSVSWYQQTPGQGLQFLFEYFSETQRNKGNFPGRFSGRQFSNSRSEMNVSTLELGDSALYLCASSLGGGSGQYEQFFGPGTRLTVL.

This clonotype appeared many times. The CDR3 nucleotides read TGTGCCAGCAGCCCGACAAATGGCATGAACACTGAAGCTTTCTTT. It specifies CASSPTNGMNTEAFF. The genes are TRBV9 and TRBJ1-1; D is unclear. The CDR3 totals 15 residues. V shed 4 bases and J shed 0 bases, with 13 bases lying between them. Germline V lookup: CDR1 SGDLS, CDR2 YYNGEE.

This clonotype was recorded many times. This chain links TRBV6-2 or TRBV6-3 with TRBJ2-5, with D perhaps matching TRBD1 (6 bases). Trimming took 8 bases from V and 1 from J, leaving 11 bases between them. In germline, CDR1 is MNHEY, CDR2 SVGEGT. CDR3 size: 13 residues. The CDR3 loop reads CASQRGGQETQYF. In DNA form, the CDR3 reads TGTGCCAGCCAACGAGGGGGCCAAGAGACCCAGTACTTC.

This sequence joins TRBV2 and TRBJ2-2, with a possible D match to TRBD2 (6 bases). The germline CDR1 and CDR2 sequences are SNHLY and FYNNEI. The CDR3 has 12 amino acids. V was shortened by 8 bases and J by 3 bases, with 7 bases between the two germline ends. This chain's CDR3 is CASRGYTGELFF. In DNA form, the CDR3 reads TGTGCCAGCCGGGGGTACACCGGGGAGCTGTTTTTT.

This clonotype has a handful of counts. The chain joins TRBV9 to TRBJ2-1; maybe TRBD2 (7 bases). Germline CDR1 reads SGDLS; CDR2 reads YYNGEE. Trimming shortened V by 0 bases and J by 6 bases, and 22 bases separated the two germline ends. The CDR3 contains 18 residues. Written as DNA, the CDR3 is TGTGCCAGCAGCGTAGGATCCGGGGGGAGGGGGGACCTCAATGAGCAGTTCTTC. It encodes CASSVGSGGRGDLNEQFF.

This clonotype was counted many times. The J gene is TRBJ2-5, the V gene TRBV7-9; D remains ambiguous. CDR3 length: 14 amino acids. Germline V gene lookup returns CDR1 SEHNR and CDR2 FQNEAQ (reference sequence). V lost 1 base to trimming and J lost 4 bases, with 10 bases between them. CDR3 loop: CASSLGAGVETQYF. CDR3 in DNA: TGTGCCAGCAGCTTAGGGGCAGGCGTAGAGACCCAGTACTTC.

This clonotype was seen repeatedly, ten times or more. This chain links TRBV29-1 with TRBJ2-6; D call uncertain. This CDR3 contains 13 residues. V was pared by 7 bases and J by 0 bases, with 7 bases between. Germline V gives CDR1 SQVTM, CDR2 ANQGSEA. The CDR3 sequence is CSGRLSGANVLTF. The CDR3 DNA is TGCAGCGGCCGACTCTCTGGGGCCAACGTCCTGACTTTC.

This clonotype was seen only a few times. This rearrangement joins TRBV7-6 to TRBJ1-6, with TRBD1 as a possible D gene (5 bases). Germline V gene lookup returns CDR1 SGHVS and CDR2 FNYEAQ. The CDR3 length is 14 residues. Trimming took 1 base from V and 9 from J, leaving 10 bases between them. CDR3 residues: CASSLEQGGSPLHF. The CDR3 region has the DNA TGTGCCAGCAGCTTAGAGCAGGGTGGTTCACCCCTCCACTTT.

This clonotype was detected ten times or more. The chain carries TRBV3-1 and TRBJ1-2, with unresolved D. Germline CDR1 LGHDT, CDR2 YNNKEL (reference sequence). CDR3 length equals 13 residues. Trimming took off 6 bases at V and 4 bases at J, with 12 bases between the two ends. The CDR3 nucleotides read TGTGCCAGCAGTCCAGAAGCAACCTATGGCTACACCTTC. Protein: CASSPEATYGYTF.

This clonotype was detected ten times or more. The V call is TRBV6-1, the J call TRBJ2-1, with 7 bases that match TRBD2. There are 18 residues in the CDR3. Germline V gene sequence: CDR1 MNHNS, CDR2 SASEGT. Trimming cost V 9 bases and J 0 bases; bases outside gene matches: 17. CDR3 region: CARTDAGLLPASYNEQFF. CDR3 coding DNA: TGTGCCAGGACCGATGCGGGACTACTCCCCGCCTCCTACAATGAGCAGTTCTTC.